Here is one TCR beta chain with its context. Its specificity is not known. V dropped 5 bases and J dropped 2 bases, with 13 bases sitting between them. This CDR3 spans 14 amino acids. Germline CDR1 reads SNHLY; CDR2 reads FYNNEI. The data were taken from a study of CD4 T cells in relation to SARS-CoV-2 and coronaviruses. For the study at large: Median patient age was roughly 35 years, spanning 21 to 72 years.

Assay used: immunoSEQ multiplex PCR; TCRdb lists only in-frame clones, some missing. Among approximately 41,000 clones listed, about three quarters were seen once. 90,000 to 100,000 naive or memory CD4+ cells were cultured with CEF peptides for roughly eleven days. Broader study findings: SARS-CoV-2-driven expansion was significantly weaker in crossreactive than monoreactive clones. No crossreactivity against non-spike viral proteins was tested here.

The sequenced sample consisted of memory CD4+ T cells from PBMCs, cultured in vitro. This chain uses TRBV2 with TRBJ2-7; no firm D call. The receptor comes from an adult with COVID-19. CDR3 in DNA: TGTGCCAGCAGTTTAGAACCGGTGGCCTACGAGCAGTACTTC. This codes for CASSLEPVAYEQYF.